The sequence of this TCR beta chain was determined in a study of blood T cell repertoires in COVID-19. For the study at large: COVID-19 samples, acute and convalescent, were from the United States, Italy and Spain. Sources were T cells, B-cell-depleted T cells, or PBMCs; the material itself was cDNA or gDNA.

In the study's own analysis: Estimates of nucleated cell counts were drawn from the amplification of reference gene primers. Produced via immunoSEQ multiplex PCR; TCRdb's table is partial and in-frame only. Clone size and the V and J calls come from that table; the DNA yielded D and trimming. The sample has around 78,000 clones; 60% to 80% are singletons. Germline CDR1 and CDR2: MDHEN and SYDVKM. Trimming took 7 bases from V and 3 from J, leaving 13 bases between them. The CDR3 sequence is 14 residues long. The gene calls are TRBV28 and TRBJ1-5; D might be TRBD1 (6 bases). The material sequenced was peripheral blood. The receptor was isolated from a human donor in a cohort sampled during active COVID-19. CDR3 region: CASNNRAINQPQHF. Here the CDR3 DNA reads TGTGCCAGCAACAACAGGGCTATCAATCAGCCCCAGCATTTT.